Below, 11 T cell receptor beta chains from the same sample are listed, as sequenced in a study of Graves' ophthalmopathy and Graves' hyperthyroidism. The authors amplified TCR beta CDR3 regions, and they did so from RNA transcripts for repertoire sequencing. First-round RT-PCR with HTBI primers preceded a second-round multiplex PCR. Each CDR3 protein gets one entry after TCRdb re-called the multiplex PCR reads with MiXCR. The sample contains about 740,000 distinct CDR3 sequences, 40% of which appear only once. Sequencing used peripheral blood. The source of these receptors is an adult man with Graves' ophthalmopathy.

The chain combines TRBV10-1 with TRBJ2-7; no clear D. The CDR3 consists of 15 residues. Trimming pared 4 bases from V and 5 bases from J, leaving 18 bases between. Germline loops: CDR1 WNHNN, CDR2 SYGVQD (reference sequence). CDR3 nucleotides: TGCGCCAGCAGTGTATGGTCCCCCCATAGCCACGAGCAGTACGTC. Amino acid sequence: CASSVWSPHSHEQYV.

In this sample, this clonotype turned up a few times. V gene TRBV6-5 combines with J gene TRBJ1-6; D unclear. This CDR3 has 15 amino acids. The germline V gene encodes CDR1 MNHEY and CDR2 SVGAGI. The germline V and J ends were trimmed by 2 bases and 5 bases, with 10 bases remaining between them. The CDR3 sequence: CASSYLGQNNSPLHF. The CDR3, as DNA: TGTGCCAGCAGTTACCTGGGCCAGAATAATTCACCCCTCCACTTT.

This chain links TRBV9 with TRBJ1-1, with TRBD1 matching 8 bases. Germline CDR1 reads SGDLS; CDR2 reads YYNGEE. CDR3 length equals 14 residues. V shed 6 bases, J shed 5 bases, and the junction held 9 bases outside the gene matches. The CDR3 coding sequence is TGTGCCAGCAACACAGGGGGAGGGAGTACTGAAGCTTTCTTT. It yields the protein CASNTGGGSTEAFF. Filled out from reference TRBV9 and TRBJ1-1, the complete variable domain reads DSGVTQTPKHLITATGQRVTLRCSPRSGDLSVYWYQQSLDQGLQFLIQYYNGEERAKGNILERFSAQQFPDLHSELNLSSLELGDSALYFCASNTGGGSTEAFFGQGTRLTVV.

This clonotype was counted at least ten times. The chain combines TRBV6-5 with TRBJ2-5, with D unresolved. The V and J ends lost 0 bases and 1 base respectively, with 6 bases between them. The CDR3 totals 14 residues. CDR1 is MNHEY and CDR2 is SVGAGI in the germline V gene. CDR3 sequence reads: CASSYSRSQETQYF. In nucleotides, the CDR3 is TGTGCCAGCAGTTACTCCCGCAGCCAAGAGACCCAGTACTTC.

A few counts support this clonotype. For the CDR3, the DNA is TGTGCCAGCAGCCAAGTTGGGATATCGCTCTACGAGCAGTACTTC. This codes for CASSQVGISLYEQYF. The chain couples TRBV14 to TRBJ2-7; D unclear. Germline-derived CDR1 and CDR2 are SGHDN and FVKESK. The CDR3 length is 15 residues. The V gene lost 1 base and the J gene lost 3 bases, with 13 bases spanning the gap.

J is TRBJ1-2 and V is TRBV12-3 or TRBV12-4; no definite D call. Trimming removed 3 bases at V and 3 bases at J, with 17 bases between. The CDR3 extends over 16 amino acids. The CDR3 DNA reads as TGTGCCAGCAGTTTGGGTCCCGCGACCGAGTACTATGGCTACACCTTC. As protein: CASSLGPATEYYGYTF.

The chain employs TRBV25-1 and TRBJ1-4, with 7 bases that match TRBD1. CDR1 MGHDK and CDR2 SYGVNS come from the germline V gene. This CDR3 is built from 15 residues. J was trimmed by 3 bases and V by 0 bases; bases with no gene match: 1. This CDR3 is CASSEYDRANEKLFF. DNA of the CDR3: TGTGCCAGCAGTGAATACGACAGGGCTAATGAAAAACTGTTTTTT.

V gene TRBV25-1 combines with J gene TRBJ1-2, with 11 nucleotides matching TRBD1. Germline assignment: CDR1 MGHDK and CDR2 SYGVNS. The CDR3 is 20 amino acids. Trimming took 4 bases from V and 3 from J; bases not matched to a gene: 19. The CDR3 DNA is TGTGCCAGCAGTGCACCCCTCAAATGGACAGGGGGCTCGGTATACTATGGCTACACCTTC. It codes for CASSAPLKWTGGSVYYGYTF.

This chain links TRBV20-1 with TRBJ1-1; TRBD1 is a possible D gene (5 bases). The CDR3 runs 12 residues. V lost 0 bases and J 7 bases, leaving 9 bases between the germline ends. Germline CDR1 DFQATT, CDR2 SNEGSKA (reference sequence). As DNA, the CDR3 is TGCAGTGCTAGAGAAGACAGAAGTGAAGCTTTCTTT. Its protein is CSAREDRSEAFF.

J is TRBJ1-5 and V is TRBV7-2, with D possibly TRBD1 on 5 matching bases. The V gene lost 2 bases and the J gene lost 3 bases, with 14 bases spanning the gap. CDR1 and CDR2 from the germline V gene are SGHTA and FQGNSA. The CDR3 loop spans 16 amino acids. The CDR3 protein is CASSLKLSDINQPQHF. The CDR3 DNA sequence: TGTGCCAGCAGCTTAAAGCTTTCGGACATCAATCAGCCCCAGCATTTT.

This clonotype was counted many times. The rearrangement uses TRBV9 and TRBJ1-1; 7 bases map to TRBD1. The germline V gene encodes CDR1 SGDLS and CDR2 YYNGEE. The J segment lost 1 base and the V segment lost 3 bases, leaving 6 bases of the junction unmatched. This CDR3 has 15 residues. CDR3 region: CASSAQGFSNTEAFF. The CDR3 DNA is TGTGCCAGCAGCGCACAGGGGTTCTCGAACACTGAAGCTTTCTTT.